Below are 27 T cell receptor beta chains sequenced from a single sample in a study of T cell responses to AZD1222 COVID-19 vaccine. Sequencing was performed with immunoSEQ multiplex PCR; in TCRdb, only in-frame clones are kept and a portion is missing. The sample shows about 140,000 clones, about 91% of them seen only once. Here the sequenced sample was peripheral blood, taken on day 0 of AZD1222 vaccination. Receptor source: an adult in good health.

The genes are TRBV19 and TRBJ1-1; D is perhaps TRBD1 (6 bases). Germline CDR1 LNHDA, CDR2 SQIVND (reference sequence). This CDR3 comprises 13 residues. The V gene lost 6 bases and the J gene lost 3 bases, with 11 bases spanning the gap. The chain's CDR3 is CASSTGIDTEAFF. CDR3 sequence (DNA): TGTGCCAGTAGCACAGGGATCGACACTGAAGCTTTCTTT.

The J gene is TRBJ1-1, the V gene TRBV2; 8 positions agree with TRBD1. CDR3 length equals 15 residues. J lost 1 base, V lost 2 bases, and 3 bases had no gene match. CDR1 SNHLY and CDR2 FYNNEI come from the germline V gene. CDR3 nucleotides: TGTGCCAGCAGTGAAAGACAGGGGACGAACACTGAAGCTTTCTTT. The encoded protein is CASSERQGTNTEAFF.

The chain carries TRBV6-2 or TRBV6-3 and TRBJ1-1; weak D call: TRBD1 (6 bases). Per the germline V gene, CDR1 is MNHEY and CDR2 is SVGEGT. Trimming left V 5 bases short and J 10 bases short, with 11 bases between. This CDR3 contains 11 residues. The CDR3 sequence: CASSTGKGAFF. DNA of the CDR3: TGTGCCAGCAGTACAGGGAAGGGAGCTTTCTTT.

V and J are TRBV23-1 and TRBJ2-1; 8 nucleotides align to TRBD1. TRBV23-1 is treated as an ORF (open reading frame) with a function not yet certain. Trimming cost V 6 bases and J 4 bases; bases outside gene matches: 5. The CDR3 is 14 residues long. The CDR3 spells CASRDRVSYNEQFF. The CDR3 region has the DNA TGCGCCAGCAGGGACAGGGTATCGTACAATGAGCAGTTCTTC.

CDR3 in DNA: TGTGCCAGCAGCAAAGGACGGGGGCGCAGGCAGCCCCAGCATTTT. Translating it yields CASSKGRGRRQPQHF. This chain links TRBV21-1 with TRBJ1-5. TRBV21-1 counts as a pseudogene. The CDR3 is made up of 15 amino acids.

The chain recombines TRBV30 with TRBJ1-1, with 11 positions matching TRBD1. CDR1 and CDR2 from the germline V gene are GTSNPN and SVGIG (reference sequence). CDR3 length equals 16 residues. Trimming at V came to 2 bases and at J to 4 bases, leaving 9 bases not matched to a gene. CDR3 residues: CAWSFPGQGASTEAFF. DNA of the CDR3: TGTGCCTGGAGTTTTCCCGGACAGGGGGCGAGCACTGAAGCTTTCTTT. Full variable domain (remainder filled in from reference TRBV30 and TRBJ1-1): SQTIHQWPATLVQPVGSPLSLECTVEGTSNPNLYWYRQAAGRGLQLLFYSVGIGQISSEVPQNLSASRPQDRQFILSSKKLLLSDSGFYLCAWSFPGQGASTEAFFGQGTRLTVV.

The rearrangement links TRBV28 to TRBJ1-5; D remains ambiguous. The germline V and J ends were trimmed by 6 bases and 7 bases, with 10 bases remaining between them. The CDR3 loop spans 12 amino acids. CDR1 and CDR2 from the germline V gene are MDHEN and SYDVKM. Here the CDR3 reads CASSITGQPQHF. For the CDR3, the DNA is TGTGCCAGCAGCATCACTGGACAGCCCCAGCATTTT.

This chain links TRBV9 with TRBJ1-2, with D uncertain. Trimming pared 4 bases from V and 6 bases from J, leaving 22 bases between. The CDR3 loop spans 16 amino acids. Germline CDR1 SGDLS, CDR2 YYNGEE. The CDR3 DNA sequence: TGTGCCAGCAGCAAATTCAATGGGCCGGGTGCCAATGGCTACACCTTC. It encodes CASSKFNGPGANGYTF.

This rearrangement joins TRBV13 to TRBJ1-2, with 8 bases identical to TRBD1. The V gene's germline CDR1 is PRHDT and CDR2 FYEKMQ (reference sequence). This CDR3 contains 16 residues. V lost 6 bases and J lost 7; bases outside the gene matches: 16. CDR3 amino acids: CASRISGGRGQGGYTF. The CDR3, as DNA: TGTGCCAGCAGAATTTCTGGCGGCAGGGGGCAGGGTGGCTACACCTTC.

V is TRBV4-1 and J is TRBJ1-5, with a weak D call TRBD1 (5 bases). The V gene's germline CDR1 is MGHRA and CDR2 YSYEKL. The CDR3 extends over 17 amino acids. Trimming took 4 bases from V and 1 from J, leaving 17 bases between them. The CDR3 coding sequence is TGCGCCAGCAGCCCGGGGGGTGCAGCAAGAAGCAATCAGCCCCAGCATTTT. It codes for CASSPGGAARSNQPQHF.

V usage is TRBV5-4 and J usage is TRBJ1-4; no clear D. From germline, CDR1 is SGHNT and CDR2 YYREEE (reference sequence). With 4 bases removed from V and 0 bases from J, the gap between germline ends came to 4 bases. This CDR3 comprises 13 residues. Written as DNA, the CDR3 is TGTGCCAGCAGCCCAGCAACTAATGAAAAACTGTTTTTT. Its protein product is CASSPATNEKLFF.

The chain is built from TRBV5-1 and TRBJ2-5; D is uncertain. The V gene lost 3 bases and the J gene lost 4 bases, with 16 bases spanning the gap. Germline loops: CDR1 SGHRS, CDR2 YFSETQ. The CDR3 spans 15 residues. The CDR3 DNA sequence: TGCGCCAGCAGCTACCGTTTACAGACTCCAGAGACCCAGTACTTC. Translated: CASSYRLQTPETQYF.

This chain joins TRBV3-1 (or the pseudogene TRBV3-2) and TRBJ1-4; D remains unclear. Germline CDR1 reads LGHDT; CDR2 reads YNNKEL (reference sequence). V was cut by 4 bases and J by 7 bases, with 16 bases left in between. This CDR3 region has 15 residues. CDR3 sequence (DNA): TGTGCCAGCAGCCCAGCTGGCCTAACAAGTGAAAAACTGTTTTTT. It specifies CASSPAGLTSEKLFF.

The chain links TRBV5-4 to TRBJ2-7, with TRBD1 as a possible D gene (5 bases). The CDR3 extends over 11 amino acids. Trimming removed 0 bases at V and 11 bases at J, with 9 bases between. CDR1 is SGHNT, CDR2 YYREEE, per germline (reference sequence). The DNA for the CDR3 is TGTGCCAGCAGCTTGGGCAGGGTGGAGTACTTC. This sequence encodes CASSLGRVEYF.

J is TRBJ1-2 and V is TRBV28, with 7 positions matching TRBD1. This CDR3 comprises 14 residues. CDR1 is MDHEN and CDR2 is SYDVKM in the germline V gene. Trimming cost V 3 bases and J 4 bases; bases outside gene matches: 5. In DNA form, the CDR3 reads TGTGCCAGCAGTTTCGGAGGGACAGCCTATGGCTACACCTTC. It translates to CASSFGGTAYGYTF.

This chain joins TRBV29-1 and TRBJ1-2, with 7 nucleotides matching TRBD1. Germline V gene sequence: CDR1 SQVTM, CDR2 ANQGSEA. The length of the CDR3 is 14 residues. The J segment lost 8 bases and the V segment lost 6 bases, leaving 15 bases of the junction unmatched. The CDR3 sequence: CSVTPGGGTYGYTF. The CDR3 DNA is TGCAGCGTCACCCCGGGAGGGGGCACCTACGGCTACACCTTC.

CDR3 nucleotides: TGTGCCAGCTCGTCGGACCAGACTTGGAGTGAGCAGTTCTTC. Residues: CASSSDQTWSEQFF. This chain connects TRBV18 to TRBJ2-1; no firm D call. CDR1 and CDR2 from the germline V gene are KGHSH and LQKENI. The CDR3 totals 14 residues. The V end was cut by 6 bases, the J end by 9 bases, with 18 bases between.

This CDR3 is CASSQPHSPGSPLHF. CDR3 nucleotide sequence: TGTGCCAGCAGCCAACCCCACTCCCCGGGGTCACCCCTCCACTTT. V usage is TRBV19 and J usage is TRBJ1-6, with D unclear. CDR3 size: 15 residues. Deletions cut 9 bases from V and 10 bases from J, with 22 bases between. Germline V gives CDR1 LNHDA, CDR2 SQIVND (reference sequence).

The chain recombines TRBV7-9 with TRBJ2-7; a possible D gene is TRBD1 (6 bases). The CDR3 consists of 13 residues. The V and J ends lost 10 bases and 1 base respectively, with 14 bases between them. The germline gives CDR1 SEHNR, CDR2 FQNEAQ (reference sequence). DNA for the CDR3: TGTGCCAAGGACAGCCTAAATTCCTACGAGCAGTACTTC. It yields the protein CAKDSLNSYEQYF.

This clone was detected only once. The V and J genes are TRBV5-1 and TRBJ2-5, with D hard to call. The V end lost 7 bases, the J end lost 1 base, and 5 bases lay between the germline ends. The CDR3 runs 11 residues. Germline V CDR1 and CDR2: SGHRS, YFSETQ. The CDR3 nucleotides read TGCGCCAGCCGTCGCCAAGAGACCCAGTACTTC. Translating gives CASRRQETQYF.

The CDR3 reads CASSQGQPEQYF. The CDR3 nucleotides are TGTGCCAGCAGCCAGGGACAGCCGGAGCAGTACTTC. The chain links TRBV5-4 to TRBJ2-7, with 7 bases fitting TRBD1. CDR3 length equals 12 residues. CDR1 and CDR2 (germline): SGHNT, YYREEE (reference sequence). Trimming removed 4 bases from V and 7 bases from J; junction bases left unmatched: 5.

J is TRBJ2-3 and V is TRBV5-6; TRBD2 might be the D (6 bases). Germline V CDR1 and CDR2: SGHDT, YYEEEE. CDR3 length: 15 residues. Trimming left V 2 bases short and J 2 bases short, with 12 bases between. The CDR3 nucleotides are TGTGCCAGCAGCTTTCCGGGACTCAACACAGATACGCAGTATTTT. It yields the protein CASSFPGLNTDTQYF. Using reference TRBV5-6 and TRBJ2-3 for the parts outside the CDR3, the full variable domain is DAGVTQSPTHLIKTRGQQVTLRCSPKSGHDTVSWYQQALGQGPQFIFQYYEEEERQRGNFPDRFSGHQFPNYSSELNVNALLLGDSALYLCASSFPGLNTDTQYFGPGTRLTVL.

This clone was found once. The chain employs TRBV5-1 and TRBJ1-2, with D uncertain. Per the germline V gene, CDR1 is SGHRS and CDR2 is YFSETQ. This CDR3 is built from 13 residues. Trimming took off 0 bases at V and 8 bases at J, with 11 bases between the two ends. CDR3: CASSLDGPVGYTF. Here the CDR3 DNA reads TGCGCCAGCAGCTTGGATGGGCCGGTCGGCTACACCTTC.

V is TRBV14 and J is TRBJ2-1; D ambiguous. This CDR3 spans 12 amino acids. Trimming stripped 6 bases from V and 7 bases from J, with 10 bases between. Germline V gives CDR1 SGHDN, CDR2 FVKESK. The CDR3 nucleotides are TGTGCCAGCAGTCCTAGTCTTAATGAGCAGTTCTTC. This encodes CASSPSLNEQFF.

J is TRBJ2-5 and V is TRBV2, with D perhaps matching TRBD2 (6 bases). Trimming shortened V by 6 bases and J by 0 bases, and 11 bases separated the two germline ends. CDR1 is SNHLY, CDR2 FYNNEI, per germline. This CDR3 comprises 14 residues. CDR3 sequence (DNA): TGTGCCAGCAGACCGGGACTGTACCAAGAGACCCAGTACTTC. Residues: CASRPGLYQETQYF. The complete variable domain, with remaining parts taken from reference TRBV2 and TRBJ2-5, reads EPEVTQTPSHQVTQMGQEVILRCVPISNHLYFYWYRQILGQKVEFLVSFYNNEISEKSEIFDDQFSVERPDGSNFTLKIRSTKLEDSAMYFCASRPGLYQETQYFGPGTRLLVL.

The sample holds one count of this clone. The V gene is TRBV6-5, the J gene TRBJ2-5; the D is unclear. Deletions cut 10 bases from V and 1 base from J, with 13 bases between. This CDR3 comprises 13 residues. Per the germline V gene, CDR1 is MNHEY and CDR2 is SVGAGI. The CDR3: CAIGAGPQETQYF. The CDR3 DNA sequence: TGTGCCATAGGAGCTGGGCCCCAAGAGACCCAGTACTTC.

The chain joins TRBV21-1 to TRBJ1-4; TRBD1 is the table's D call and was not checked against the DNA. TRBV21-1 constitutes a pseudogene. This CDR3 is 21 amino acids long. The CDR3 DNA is TGTGCCAGCAGCAAAGTTCCCGGGGGACAGGGGGCACAGAGAACTAATGAAAAACTGTTTTTT. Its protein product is CASSKVPGGQGAQRTNEKLFF.